Listed here are 24 T cell receptor beta chains from one sample, sequenced in a study of CD8 T cells in Susac syndrome. RNA, at about 0.45 to 1 ug, was reverse transcribed with random hexamers. In TCRdb, the immunoSEQ multiplex PCR reads were re-called with MiXCR into one record per CDR3 protein. The repertoire has some 68,000 distinct CDR3 sequences, 93% of them found once; the top ten carry more than 0.13%. The sequenced sample was CD4+ T cells from PBMCs. These receptors were collected from a human donor with Susac syndrome.

CDR3 bases: TGCGCCAGCAGCTTGGAGGGCACGGGTATCGGGGAGCTGTTTTTT. It translates to CASSLEGTGIGELFF. This chain links TRBV5-1 with TRBJ2-2, with D unresolved. CDR1 is SGHRS, CDR2 YFSETQ, per germline. This CDR3 has 15 residues. Trimming left V 0 bases short and J 7 bases short, with 13 bases between.

The chain couples TRBV20-1 to TRBJ2-7; TRBD2 matches 7 bases. V was clipped by 2 bases and J by 2 bases; unmatched bases: 9. Germline lookup yields CDR1 DFQATT and CDR2 SNEGSKA (reference sequence). The CDR3 runs 15 residues. The CDR3 loop reads CSARPSRGEAYEQYF. As DNA, the CDR3 is TGCAGTGCTAGACCTTCCCGGGGGGAAGCCTACGAGCAGTACTTC.

The chain combines TRBV6-6 with TRBJ2-7; no clear D gene. There are 14 residues in the CDR3. Germline CDR1 MNHNY, CDR2 SVGAGI (reference sequence). The V gene lost 1 base and the J gene lost 1 base, with 8 bases spanning the gap. The CDR3 is CASSYYTDSYEQYF. For the CDR3, the DNA is TGTGCCAGCAGTTACTATACCGATTCCTACGAGCAGTACTTC.

V is TRBV30 and J is TRBJ2-7, with a tentative D call TRBD1 (6 bases). Trimming stripped 0 bases from V and 0 bases from J, with 15 bases between. There are 16 residues in the CDR3. The germline CDR1 and CDR2 sequences are GTSNPN and SVGIG (reference sequence). The CDR3 reads CAWSVLPGQSSYEQYF. The CDR3 DNA reads TGTGCCTGGAGTGTACTTCCAGGACAGAGCTCCTACGAGCAGTACTTC.

DNA of the CDR3: TGTGCCATCAGCGGGACCGGGAACACCGGGGAGCTGTTTTTT. It specifies CAISGTGNTGELFF. The chain carries TRBV10-3 and TRBJ2-2, with D possibly being TRBD1 or TRBD2 (5 bases each). The length of the CDR3 is 14 residues. Looked up from germline, CDR1 is ENHRY and CDR2 is SYGVKD. Trimming left V 6 bases short and J 1 base short, with 9 bases between.

J is TRBJ1-2 and V is TRBV29-1, with TRBD1 matching over 9 bases. The junction had 9 bases not matched to a gene; V was cut back by 6 bases and J by 1 base. This CDR3 comprises 15 residues. The germline gives CDR1 SQVTM, CDR2 ANQGSEA. The CDR3 spells CSVTPGQGVNYGYTF. Written as DNA, the CDR3 is TGCAGCGTGACACCGGGACAGGGCGTTAACTATGGCTACACCTTC.

This chain links TRBV2 with TRBJ2-1; 9 bases map to TRBD2. The germline gives CDR1 SNHLY, CDR2 FYNNEI. The CDR3 has 13 amino acids. Trimming cost V 5 bases and J 14 bases; bases outside gene matches: 10. The DNA of the CDR3 is TGTGCCAGCAGTACTCAAACTGGGACTAGCAAGTTCTTC. Its translation is CASSTQTGTSKFF. Complete variable domain (other parts from reference TRBV2 and TRBJ2-1): EPEVTQTPSHQVTQMGQEVILRCVPISNHLYFYWYRQILGQKVEFLVSFYNNEISEKSEIFDDQFSVERPDGSNFTLKIRSTKLEDSAMYFCASSTQTGTSKFFGPGTRLTVL.

V is TRBV12-3 or TRBV12-4 and J is TRBJ1-1, with a possible D match to TRBD1 (6 bases). This CDR3 contains 15 residues. The V end was cut by 7 bases, the J end by 1 base, with 16 bases between. CDR3 region: CASTLRGGSNTEAFF. The CDR3 DNA reads TGTGCCAGCACCCTAAGGGGGGGCTCGAACACTGAAGCTTTCTTT.

CDR3 amino acids: CASSLNYGGEAFF. The CDR3 DNA reads TGTGCCAGCAGCTTAAATTATGGGGGTGAAGCTTTCTTT. The chain employs TRBV7-3 and TRBJ1-1, with a possible D match to TRBD1 (5 bases). Germline V gene sequence: CDR1 SGHTA, CDR2 FQGTGA. The length of the CDR3 is 13 residues. The V end was cut by 1 base, the J end by 7 bases, with 10 bases between.

The gene calls are TRBV3-1 and TRBJ2-7; D unresolved. Trimming stripped 2 bases from V and 3 bases from J, with 8 bases between. Germline V gene lookup returns CDR1 LGHDT and CDR2 YNNKEL (reference sequence). This CDR3 region has 13 residues. The chain's CDR3 is CASSQRANYEQYF. The CDR3 DNA reads TGTGCCAGCAGCCAAAGGGCGAACTACGAGCAGTACTTC.

The J gene is TRBJ2-1, the V gene TRBV9, with TRBD2 matching 7 bases. V trimming: 8 bases; J trimming: 2 bases; junction bases outside the gene matches: 4. This CDR3 is 13 amino acids long. Germline V gene lookup returns CDR1 SGDLS and CDR2 YYNGEE. The CDR3 here is CASAAGAYNEQFF. DNA for the CDR3: TGTGCCAGTGCGGCGGGGGCCTACAATGAGCAGTTCTTC.

CDR3 sequence: CASSSYYEQYF. The CDR3 DNA follows: TGTGCCAGCAGTTCATACTACGAGCAGTACTTC. The chain carries TRBV6-2 or TRBV6-3 and TRBJ2-7; no firm D call. The CDR3 length is 11 residues. The V gene's germline CDR1 is MNHEY and CDR2 SVGEGT. V was clipped by 4 bases and J by 3 bases, with 4 bases between them.

The chain has TRBV14 and TRBJ1-4, with D perhaps matching TRBD1 (6 bases). The ends were cut back, 3 bases at V and 10 bases at J, with 12 bases in the middle. The CDR3 covers 13 residues. Germline CDR1 SGHDN, CDR2 FVKESK. The CDR3 nucleotides read TGTGCCAGCAGCCACACCGGAGGGGGAAAACTGTTTTTT. This gives the protein CASSHTGGGKLFF.

This rearrangement joins TRBV9 to TRBJ2-7; D call uncertain. The V and J ends lost 2 bases and 2 bases respectively, with 11 bases between them. Germline V gene data show CDR1 as SGDLS and CDR2 as YYNGEE. The CDR3 totals 14 residues. CDR3 in amino acids: CASSVGSNPYEQYF. CDR3 nucleotides: TGTGCCAGCAGCGTCGGATCCAACCCCTACGAGCAGTACTTC.

The chain couples TRBV2 to TRBJ2-3, with 11 bases identical to TRBD2. The CDR3 sequence is 17 residues long. CDR1 and CDR2 (germline): SNHLY, FYNNEI. The V segment lost 7 bases and the J segment 4 bases; nucleotides outside the gene matches: 13. The CDR3 nucleotides read TGTGCCAGCAATCTAGCGGGGGGCCCTATTGGCTCAGATACGCAGTATTTT. Amino acids: CASNLAGGPIGSDTQYF.

V gene TRBV7-2 combines with J gene TRBJ2-7; 10 bases align to TRBD1. Trimming at V came to 5 bases and at J to 3 bases, leaving 7 bases not matched to a gene. Germline CDR1 and CDR2: SGHTA and FQGNSA. This CDR3 spans 15 amino acids. The CDR3 DNA sequence: TGTGCCAGCAGCGCCCGGACAGGGGGATTCTACGAGCAGTACTTC. Translated: CASSARTGGFYEQYF.

This clonotype has just one count. The V gene is TRBV20-1, the J gene TRBJ2-3, with no clear D. Trimming took 6 bases from V and 0 from J, leaving 13 bases between them. The CDR3 length is 14 residues. Germline-derived CDR1 and CDR2 are DFQATT and SNEGSKA (reference sequence). CDR3 loop: CSAERGGSTDTQYF. The CDR3 nucleotides are TGCAGTGCGGAGCGTGGTGGTAGCACAGATACGCAGTATTTT.

J is TRBJ1-6 and V is TRBV2; D gene ambiguous. Germline CDR1 reads SNHLY; CDR2 reads FYNNEI. The V and J ends lost 3 bases and 0 bases respectively, with 12 bases between them. This CDR3 region has 17 residues. CDR3 sequence (DNA): TGTGCCAGCAGTGATAGTCTAGGGAGCTCCTATAATTCACCCCTCCACTTT. This gives the protein CASSDSLGSSYNSPLHF.

In this sample, this clonotype turned up once. The genes are TRBV11-2 and TRBJ2-3, with unresolved D. The ends were cut back, 1 base at V and 14 bases at J, with 19 bases in the middle. CDR3 size: 14 residues. Germline CDR1 and CDR2: SGHAT and FQNNGV. In DNA form, the CDR3 reads TGTGCCAGCAGCTTAGGCGGTTATACGCAGAGGAGGTATTTT. This gives the protein CASSLGGYTQRRYF.

The chain is built from TRBV3-1 and TRBJ1-2; D unclear. Germline assignment: CDR1 LGHDT and CDR2 YNNKEL (reference sequence). Between the trimmed V and J ends, which lost 4 bases and 0 bases, there was a span of 18 bases. CDR3 size: 17 residues. CDR3 coding DNA: TGTGCCAGCAGCCGTTTGGGAGGGAGCTTAGCTAACTATGGCTACACCTTC. Amino acid sequence: CASSRLGGSLANYGYTF.

This chain uses TRBV6-2 or TRBV6-3 with TRBJ2-7; 7 bases line up with TRBD1. The CDR3 has 15 amino acids. CDR1 is MNHEY and CDR2 is SVGEGT in the germline V gene. V shed 4 bases, J shed 4 bases, and the junction held 10 bases outside the gene matches. The CDR3, as DNA: TGTGCCAGCAGTTCCCGACAGGGATTGAGATACGAGCAGTACTTC. Translating it yields CASSSRQGLRYEQYF.

This chain links TRBV28 with TRBJ1-4; D not resolved. Trimming took off 6 bases at V and 8 bases at J, with 16 bases between the two ends. Germline V CDR1 and CDR2: MDHEN, SYDVKM. The CDR3 runs 14 residues. For the CDR3, the DNA is TGTGCCAGCAGGATGAAAGGGAGGAGGGAAAAACTGTTTTTT. It is translated as CASRMKGRREKLFF.

The gene calls are TRBV14 and TRBJ1-6; D is uncertain. This CDR3 has 13 residues. Germline assignment: CDR1 SGHDN and CDR2 FVKESK. V was trimmed by 4 bases and J by 7 bases, leaving 8 bases between them. CDR3 bases: TGTGCCAGCAGCCCCGCATCGAATTCACCCCTCCACTTT. Protein: CASSPASNSPLHF.

The V and J genes are TRBV2 and TRBJ1-2; TRBD1 aligns across 7 bases. The germline CDR1 and CDR2 sequences are SNHLY and FYNNEI. The V gene end was trimmed by 7 bases and the J gene end by 4 bases; junction bases not matched to a gene: 9. CDR3 length: 14 amino acids. This chain's CDR3 is CASKLGQETYGYTF. Written as DNA, the CDR3 is TGTGCCAGCAAGTTAGGACAGGAGACCTATGGCTACACCTTC.